Given below is one T cell receptor beta chain in context. Germline CDR1 and CDR2: ENHRY and SYGVKD. The CDR3 runs to 17 residues. V lost 2 bases to trimming and J lost 6 bases; unmatched junction nucleotides: 12. Sequencing was performed with immunoSEQ multiplex PCR; in TCRdb, only in-frame clones are kept and a portion is missing. In the table there are approximately 100,000 clones, 82% of which are singletons. The data derive from a study of blood T cell repertoires in COVID-19. Whole-study context: The United States, Italy and Spain provided the acute and convalescent COVID-19 samples. PBMCs, B-cell-depleted T cells, or T cells provided the cDNA or gDNA that made up the material.

What was sequenced was peripheral blood. The chain couples TRBV10-3 to TRBJ2-2, with 7 bases fitting TRBD1. This TCR derives from a man between 60 and 75 years old with acute or convalescent COVID-19. The DNA of the CDR3 is TGTGCCATCAGTGAGGGTCGAGGGGGCGAGGGATCCGGGGAGCTGTTTTTT. Translated, it gives CAISEGRGGEGSGELFF.